Shown below are 7 T cell receptor beta chains from a single sample sequenced in a study of T cell responses to AZD1222 COVID-19 vaccine. Generated by immunoSEQ multiplex PCR, the TCRdb table keeps only in-frame clones and is missing some. The data show roughly 150,000 clones, around 89% seen once. The sample in question was peripheral blood, obtained on day 0 of AZD1222 vaccination. The origin of the receptors is an adult in good health.

This chain uses TRBV3-1 (or the pseudogene TRBV3-2) with TRBJ1-2; D is unclear. V lost 4 bases and J 4 bases, leaving 10 bases between the germline ends. The germline gives CDR1 LGHDT, CDR2 YNNKEL (reference sequence). This CDR3 comprises 13 residues. The CDR3 sequence: CASSRVAAYGYTF. The CDR3 coding sequence is TGTGCCAGCAGCCGGGTGGCGGCCTATGGCTACACCTTC.

With respect to this clone: At one of its ends the junction is not consistent with the germline gene, which may arise from a read error. The V and J genes are TRBV7-7 and TRBJ1-1, with D hard to call. Germline values: CDR1 SSHAT, CDR2 FNYEAQ (reference sequence). The CDR3 contains 13 residues. CDR3 coding DNA: TGTGCTAGCAGGACGACCCTGAACACTGAAGCTTTCTTT. Translated: CASRTTLNTEAFF. Looking up the rest from reference TRBV7-7 and TRBJ1-1 gives the full variable domain: GAGVSQSPRYKVTKRGQDVTLRCDPISSHATLYWYQQALGQGPEFLTYFNYEAQPDKSGLPSDRFSAERPEGSISTLTIQRTEQRDSAMYRCASRTTLNTEAFFGQGTRLTVV.

CDR3 DNA: TGCGCCAGCAGCCAAGGTGCCGGGGCTTACACTGAAGCTTTCTTT. Its translation: CASSQGAGAYTEAFF. This chain connects TRBV4-3 to TRBJ1-1; D is perhaps TRBD1 (5 bases). Germline-derived CDR1 and CDR2 are LGHNA and YSLEER. This CDR3 has 15 residues. V was trimmed by 1 base and J by 3 bases, leaving 12 bases between them.

V usage is TRBV7-8 and J usage is TRBJ1-1; no firm D call. The germline V and J ends were trimmed by 5 bases and 7 bases, with 20 bases remaining between them. Per germline, CDR1 SGHVS and CDR2 FQNEAQ. CDR3 size: 15 residues. DNA of the CDR3: TGTGCCAGCAGCCCTGTCGGCGGCGCACGCTATGAAGCTTTCTTT. This encodes CASSPVGGARYEAFF.

The J gene is TRBJ1-3, the V gene TRBV7-8, with TRBD1 matching over 8 bases. Germline V gene data show CDR1 as SGHVS and CDR2 as FQNEAQ. The CDR3 extends over 17 amino acids. With 2 bases clipped from V and 0 bases from J, the junction kept 6 bases outside the gene matches. The CDR3 sequence: CASSLLSGGYSGNTIYF. The CDR3 DNA reads TGTGCCAGCAGCTTATTGTCAGGGGGCTACTCTGGAAACACCATATATTTT.

The chain recombines TRBV9 with TRBJ2-2, with D unresolved. The length of the CDR3 is 14 residues. V shed 0 bases and J shed 6 bases, with 9 bases lying between them. Germline assignment: CDR1 SGDLS and CDR2 YYNGEE. The CDR3 spells CASSVGGTPGELFF. Written as DNA, the CDR3 is TGTGCCAGCAGCGTAGGGGGTACCCCCGGGGAGCTGTTTTTT.

DNA for the CDR3: TGTGCCAGCAGCCCAAGGTCAGGGGTCCACACCGGGGAGCTGTTTTTT. This codes for CASSPRSGVHTGELFF. The chain joins TRBV11-1 to TRBJ2-2; D perhaps matches TRBD1 (6 bases). This CDR3 contains 16 residues. V gave up 5 bases and J gave up 3 bases, with 16 bases separating them. CDR1 is SGHAT and CDR2 is FQDESV in the germline V gene (reference sequence).